This T cell receptor beta chain is drawn from a study of CD8+ T cells in alopecia areata. Study-wide context: Tofacitinib continued for 6 to 18 months and was then withheld for 6 months.

This clone came up a few times. Its antigen is unknown. RNA extraction and reverse transcription yielded cDNA as sequencing template. Assay used: immunoSEQ multiplex PCR; TCRdb lists only in-frame clones, some missing. The sample carries a few hundred thousand clones, roughly two thirds recorded once. The CDR3 is made up of 15 amino acids. V was pared by 3 bases and J by 6 bases, with 16 bases between. CDR1 and CDR2 (germline): SGHDT, YYEEEE. The study's findings and limits: Lesional tissue from the scalp (especially in alopecia totalis/universalis) showed higher clonality than normal scalp. Compared with mice, patients displayed less clear TCR sharing, possibly for HLA-related reasons.

The material was CD4+ T cells sorted from blood, obtained at week 0. This TCR was sampled from a human donor with alopecia areata. This chain uses TRBV5-6 with TRBJ2-1; TRBD1 or TRBD2 may be the D gene (5 bases each). CDR3 protein: CASSYPSGTTNEQFF. CDR3 bases: TGTGCCAGCAGCTACCCTTCCGGGACGACCAATGAGCAGTTCTTC.